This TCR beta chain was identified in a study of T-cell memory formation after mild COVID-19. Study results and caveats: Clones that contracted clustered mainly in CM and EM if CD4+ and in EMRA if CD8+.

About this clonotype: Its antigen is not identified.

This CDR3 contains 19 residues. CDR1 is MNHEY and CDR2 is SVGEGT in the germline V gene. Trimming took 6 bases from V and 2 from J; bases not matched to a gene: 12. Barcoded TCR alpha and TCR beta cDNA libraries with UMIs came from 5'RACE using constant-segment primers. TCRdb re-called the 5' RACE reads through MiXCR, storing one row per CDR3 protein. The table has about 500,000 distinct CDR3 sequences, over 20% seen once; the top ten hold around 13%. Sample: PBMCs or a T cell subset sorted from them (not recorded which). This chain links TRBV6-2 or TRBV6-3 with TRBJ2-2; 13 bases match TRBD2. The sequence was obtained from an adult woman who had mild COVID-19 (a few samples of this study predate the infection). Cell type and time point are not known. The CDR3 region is CASSQTPRTSGGNTGELFF. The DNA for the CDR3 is TGTGCCAGCAGCCAGACTCCCCGGACTAGCGGGGGCAACACCGGGGAGCTGTTTTTT.